These 11 T cell receptor beta chains came from one sample sequenced in a study of CD8 T cells in ankylosing spondylitis. These receptors lack a known antigen. TCRdb itself ran the 5' RACE reads through MiXCR, one entry per CDR3 protein. The sample yields fewer than 450,000 distinct CDR3 sequences, under 20% seen once. The study's findings and limits: Made up of 7 to 9 highly homologous variants, a TCR beta motif appeared characteristic of ankylosing spondylitis blood.

What was sequenced was blood, either unsorted or a sorted T cell fraction (not recorded which). The receptors stem from a male donor with ankylosing spondylitis.

The rearrangement uses TRBV30 and TRBJ1-4; the match to TRBD1 covers 7 bases. Germline V gene sequence: CDR1 GTSNPN, CDR2 SVGIG (reference sequence). V lost 5 bases to trimming and J lost 6 bases; unmatched junction nucleotides: 12. The CDR3 contains 15 residues. The CDR3 DNA sequence: TGTGCCTGGGGGACTGTCGACAGGGTGGATGAAAAACTGTTTTTT. Encoded protein: CAWGTVDRVDEKLFF. Drawing the rest from reference TRBV30 and TRBJ1-4, the complete variable domain is SQTIHQWPATLVQPVGSPLSLECTVEGTSNPNLYWYRQAAGRGLQLLFYSVGIGQISSEVPQNLSASRPQDRQFILSSKKLLLSDSGFYLCAWGTVDRVDEKLFFGSGTQLSVL.

This CDR3 reads CASSPMDRADGYTF. As DNA, the CDR3 is TGTGCCAGCTCACCGATGGACAGGGCTGATGGCTACACCTTC. The V and J genes are TRBV18 and TRBJ1-2; 8 positions agree with TRBD1. V trimming: 3 bases; J trimming: 6 bases; junction bases outside the gene matches: 6. The germline gives CDR1 KGHSH, CDR2 LQKENI. This CDR3 region has 14 residues.

This rearrangement joins TRBV6-2 or TRBV6-3 to TRBJ2-1; tentative D call: TRBD2 (5 bases). This CDR3 spans 11 amino acids. V was clipped by 7 bases and J by 11 bases, with 12 bases between them. Germline V gene sequence: CDR1 MNHEY, CDR2 SVGEGT. In DNA, the CDR3 is TGTGCCAGCACCTTGGGGAGACAGCAGTTCTTC. Protein product: CASTLGRQQFF.

The sample holds a few counts of this clonotype. This chain uses TRBV2 with TRBJ1-3; D is uncertain. Germline V gene sequence: CDR1 SNHLY, CDR2 FYNNEI. The V end was cut by 7 bases, the J end by 4 bases, with 17 bases between. There are 15 residues in the CDR3. As DNA, the CDR3 is TGTGCCAGCACCCCAAGGAGGGCGAGGGGAAACACCATATATTTT. Translation gives CASTPRRARGNTIYF.

CDR3 protein: CAIGTSGNYEQFF. The DNA of the CDR3 is TGTGCCATTGGGACTAGCGGGAACTATGAGCAGTTCTTC. The chain couples TRBV10-3 to TRBJ2-1; 13 bases align to TRBD2. This CDR3 is built from 13 residues. V trimming: 9 bases; J trimming: 8 bases; junction bases outside the gene matches: 4. Germline CDR1 reads ENHRY; CDR2 reads SYGVKD.

This clonotype occurred many times. The genes are TRBV12-3 or TRBV12-4 and TRBJ1-1; D is ambiguous. V shed 5 bases and J shed 0 bases, with 10 bases lying between them. CDR3 size: 14 residues. The CDR3 region has the DNA TGTGCCAGCAGTCCGCAGGCCTTGAACACTGAAGCTTTCTTT. It codes for CASSPQALNTEAFF.

This clonotype was seen a few times. The chain joins TRBV4-1 to TRBJ1-5; D remains ambiguous. This CDR3 is built from 15 residues. Germline assignment: CDR1 MGHRA and CDR2 YSYEKL. Trimming removed 1 base from V and 5 bases from J, with 12 bases in between. In nucleotides, the CDR3 is TGCGCCAGCAGCCAAGCGGCGGCTGATTATCAGCCCCAGCATTTT. It specifies CASSQAAADYQPQHF.

Many counts were recorded for this clonotype. This sequence joins TRBV7-9 and TRBJ1-1; D is uncertain. V lost 4 bases and J 1 base, leaving 7 bases between the germline ends. The CDR3 is 13 residues long. Germline values: CDR1 SEHNR, CDR2 FQNEAQ (reference sequence). The CDR3 DNA reads TGTGCCAGCAGCTCTTACAGGAACACTGAAGCTTTCTTT. Translation: CASSSYRNTEAFF.

This clonotype was seen more than once but under ten times. The rearrangement links TRBV4-3 to TRBJ2-1, with unresolved D. Germline lookup yields CDR1 LGHNA and CDR2 YSLEER. With 2 bases removed from V and 0 bases from J, the gap between germline ends came to 5 bases. The CDR3 extends over 14 amino acids. The CDR3 protein is CASSQSSSYNEQFF. In DNA, the CDR3 is TGCGCCAGCAGCCAATCCAGCTCCTACAATGAGCAGTTCTTC.

In its sample, this clonotype was seen a few times. CDR3 loop: CASSYSKGTGYNEQFF. CDR3 sequence (DNA): TGTGCCAGCAGTTACTCGAAAGGGACTGGCTACAATGAGCAGTTCTTC. The genes are TRBV6-2 or TRBV6-3 and TRBJ2-1, with D possibly matching TRBD2 (6 bases). Germline CDR1 MNHEY, CDR2 SVGEGT. With 0 bases removed from V and 3 bases from J, the gap between germline ends came to 12 bases. This CDR3 contains 16 residues.

This clonotype was detected many times. V is TRBV5-1 and J is TRBJ2-5; possibly TRBD2 for D (6 bases). The CDR3 is 14 amino acids. V shed 7 bases and J shed 3 bases, with 16 bases lying between them. The germline V gene encodes CDR1 SGHRS and CDR2 YFSETQ. CDR3 DNA: TGCGCCAGCGGCGAACGAGGAGGGAAAGAGACCCAGTACTTC. Amino acid sequence: CASGERGGKETQYF.